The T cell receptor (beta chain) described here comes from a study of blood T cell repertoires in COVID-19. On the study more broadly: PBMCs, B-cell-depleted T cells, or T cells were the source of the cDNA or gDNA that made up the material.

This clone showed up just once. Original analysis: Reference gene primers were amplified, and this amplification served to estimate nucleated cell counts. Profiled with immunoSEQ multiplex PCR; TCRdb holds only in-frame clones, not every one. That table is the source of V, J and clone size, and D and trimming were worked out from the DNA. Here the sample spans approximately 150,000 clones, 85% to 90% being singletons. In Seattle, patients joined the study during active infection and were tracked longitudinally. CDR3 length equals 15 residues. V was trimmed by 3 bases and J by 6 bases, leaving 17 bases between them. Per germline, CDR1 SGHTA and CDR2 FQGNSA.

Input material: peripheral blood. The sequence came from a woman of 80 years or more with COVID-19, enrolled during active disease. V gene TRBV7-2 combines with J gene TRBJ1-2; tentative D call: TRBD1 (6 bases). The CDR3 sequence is CASSFGAGAVHGYTF. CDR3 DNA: TGTGCCAGCAGCTTCGGGGCGGGGGCTGTCCATGGCTACACCTTC. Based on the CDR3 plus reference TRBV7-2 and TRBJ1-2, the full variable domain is GAGVSQSPSNKVTEKGKDVELRCDPISGHTALYWYRQSLGQGLEFLIYFQGNSAPDKSGLPSDRFSAERTGGSVSTLTIQRTQQEDSAVYLCASSFGAGAVHGYTFGSGTRLTVV.